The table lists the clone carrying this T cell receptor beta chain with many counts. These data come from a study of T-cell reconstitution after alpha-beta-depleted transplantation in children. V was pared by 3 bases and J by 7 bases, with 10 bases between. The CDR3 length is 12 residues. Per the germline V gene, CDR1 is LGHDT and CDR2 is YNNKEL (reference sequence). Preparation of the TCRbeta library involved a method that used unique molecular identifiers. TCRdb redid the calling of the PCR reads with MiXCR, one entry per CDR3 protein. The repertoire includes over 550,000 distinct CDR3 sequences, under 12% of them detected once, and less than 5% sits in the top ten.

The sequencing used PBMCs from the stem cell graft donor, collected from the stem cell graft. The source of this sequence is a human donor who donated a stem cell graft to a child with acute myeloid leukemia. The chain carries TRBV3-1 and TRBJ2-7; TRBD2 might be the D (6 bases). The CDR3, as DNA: TGTGCCAGCAGCCAGGCCGGGGGAGAGCAGTACTTC. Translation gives CASSQAGGEQYF.